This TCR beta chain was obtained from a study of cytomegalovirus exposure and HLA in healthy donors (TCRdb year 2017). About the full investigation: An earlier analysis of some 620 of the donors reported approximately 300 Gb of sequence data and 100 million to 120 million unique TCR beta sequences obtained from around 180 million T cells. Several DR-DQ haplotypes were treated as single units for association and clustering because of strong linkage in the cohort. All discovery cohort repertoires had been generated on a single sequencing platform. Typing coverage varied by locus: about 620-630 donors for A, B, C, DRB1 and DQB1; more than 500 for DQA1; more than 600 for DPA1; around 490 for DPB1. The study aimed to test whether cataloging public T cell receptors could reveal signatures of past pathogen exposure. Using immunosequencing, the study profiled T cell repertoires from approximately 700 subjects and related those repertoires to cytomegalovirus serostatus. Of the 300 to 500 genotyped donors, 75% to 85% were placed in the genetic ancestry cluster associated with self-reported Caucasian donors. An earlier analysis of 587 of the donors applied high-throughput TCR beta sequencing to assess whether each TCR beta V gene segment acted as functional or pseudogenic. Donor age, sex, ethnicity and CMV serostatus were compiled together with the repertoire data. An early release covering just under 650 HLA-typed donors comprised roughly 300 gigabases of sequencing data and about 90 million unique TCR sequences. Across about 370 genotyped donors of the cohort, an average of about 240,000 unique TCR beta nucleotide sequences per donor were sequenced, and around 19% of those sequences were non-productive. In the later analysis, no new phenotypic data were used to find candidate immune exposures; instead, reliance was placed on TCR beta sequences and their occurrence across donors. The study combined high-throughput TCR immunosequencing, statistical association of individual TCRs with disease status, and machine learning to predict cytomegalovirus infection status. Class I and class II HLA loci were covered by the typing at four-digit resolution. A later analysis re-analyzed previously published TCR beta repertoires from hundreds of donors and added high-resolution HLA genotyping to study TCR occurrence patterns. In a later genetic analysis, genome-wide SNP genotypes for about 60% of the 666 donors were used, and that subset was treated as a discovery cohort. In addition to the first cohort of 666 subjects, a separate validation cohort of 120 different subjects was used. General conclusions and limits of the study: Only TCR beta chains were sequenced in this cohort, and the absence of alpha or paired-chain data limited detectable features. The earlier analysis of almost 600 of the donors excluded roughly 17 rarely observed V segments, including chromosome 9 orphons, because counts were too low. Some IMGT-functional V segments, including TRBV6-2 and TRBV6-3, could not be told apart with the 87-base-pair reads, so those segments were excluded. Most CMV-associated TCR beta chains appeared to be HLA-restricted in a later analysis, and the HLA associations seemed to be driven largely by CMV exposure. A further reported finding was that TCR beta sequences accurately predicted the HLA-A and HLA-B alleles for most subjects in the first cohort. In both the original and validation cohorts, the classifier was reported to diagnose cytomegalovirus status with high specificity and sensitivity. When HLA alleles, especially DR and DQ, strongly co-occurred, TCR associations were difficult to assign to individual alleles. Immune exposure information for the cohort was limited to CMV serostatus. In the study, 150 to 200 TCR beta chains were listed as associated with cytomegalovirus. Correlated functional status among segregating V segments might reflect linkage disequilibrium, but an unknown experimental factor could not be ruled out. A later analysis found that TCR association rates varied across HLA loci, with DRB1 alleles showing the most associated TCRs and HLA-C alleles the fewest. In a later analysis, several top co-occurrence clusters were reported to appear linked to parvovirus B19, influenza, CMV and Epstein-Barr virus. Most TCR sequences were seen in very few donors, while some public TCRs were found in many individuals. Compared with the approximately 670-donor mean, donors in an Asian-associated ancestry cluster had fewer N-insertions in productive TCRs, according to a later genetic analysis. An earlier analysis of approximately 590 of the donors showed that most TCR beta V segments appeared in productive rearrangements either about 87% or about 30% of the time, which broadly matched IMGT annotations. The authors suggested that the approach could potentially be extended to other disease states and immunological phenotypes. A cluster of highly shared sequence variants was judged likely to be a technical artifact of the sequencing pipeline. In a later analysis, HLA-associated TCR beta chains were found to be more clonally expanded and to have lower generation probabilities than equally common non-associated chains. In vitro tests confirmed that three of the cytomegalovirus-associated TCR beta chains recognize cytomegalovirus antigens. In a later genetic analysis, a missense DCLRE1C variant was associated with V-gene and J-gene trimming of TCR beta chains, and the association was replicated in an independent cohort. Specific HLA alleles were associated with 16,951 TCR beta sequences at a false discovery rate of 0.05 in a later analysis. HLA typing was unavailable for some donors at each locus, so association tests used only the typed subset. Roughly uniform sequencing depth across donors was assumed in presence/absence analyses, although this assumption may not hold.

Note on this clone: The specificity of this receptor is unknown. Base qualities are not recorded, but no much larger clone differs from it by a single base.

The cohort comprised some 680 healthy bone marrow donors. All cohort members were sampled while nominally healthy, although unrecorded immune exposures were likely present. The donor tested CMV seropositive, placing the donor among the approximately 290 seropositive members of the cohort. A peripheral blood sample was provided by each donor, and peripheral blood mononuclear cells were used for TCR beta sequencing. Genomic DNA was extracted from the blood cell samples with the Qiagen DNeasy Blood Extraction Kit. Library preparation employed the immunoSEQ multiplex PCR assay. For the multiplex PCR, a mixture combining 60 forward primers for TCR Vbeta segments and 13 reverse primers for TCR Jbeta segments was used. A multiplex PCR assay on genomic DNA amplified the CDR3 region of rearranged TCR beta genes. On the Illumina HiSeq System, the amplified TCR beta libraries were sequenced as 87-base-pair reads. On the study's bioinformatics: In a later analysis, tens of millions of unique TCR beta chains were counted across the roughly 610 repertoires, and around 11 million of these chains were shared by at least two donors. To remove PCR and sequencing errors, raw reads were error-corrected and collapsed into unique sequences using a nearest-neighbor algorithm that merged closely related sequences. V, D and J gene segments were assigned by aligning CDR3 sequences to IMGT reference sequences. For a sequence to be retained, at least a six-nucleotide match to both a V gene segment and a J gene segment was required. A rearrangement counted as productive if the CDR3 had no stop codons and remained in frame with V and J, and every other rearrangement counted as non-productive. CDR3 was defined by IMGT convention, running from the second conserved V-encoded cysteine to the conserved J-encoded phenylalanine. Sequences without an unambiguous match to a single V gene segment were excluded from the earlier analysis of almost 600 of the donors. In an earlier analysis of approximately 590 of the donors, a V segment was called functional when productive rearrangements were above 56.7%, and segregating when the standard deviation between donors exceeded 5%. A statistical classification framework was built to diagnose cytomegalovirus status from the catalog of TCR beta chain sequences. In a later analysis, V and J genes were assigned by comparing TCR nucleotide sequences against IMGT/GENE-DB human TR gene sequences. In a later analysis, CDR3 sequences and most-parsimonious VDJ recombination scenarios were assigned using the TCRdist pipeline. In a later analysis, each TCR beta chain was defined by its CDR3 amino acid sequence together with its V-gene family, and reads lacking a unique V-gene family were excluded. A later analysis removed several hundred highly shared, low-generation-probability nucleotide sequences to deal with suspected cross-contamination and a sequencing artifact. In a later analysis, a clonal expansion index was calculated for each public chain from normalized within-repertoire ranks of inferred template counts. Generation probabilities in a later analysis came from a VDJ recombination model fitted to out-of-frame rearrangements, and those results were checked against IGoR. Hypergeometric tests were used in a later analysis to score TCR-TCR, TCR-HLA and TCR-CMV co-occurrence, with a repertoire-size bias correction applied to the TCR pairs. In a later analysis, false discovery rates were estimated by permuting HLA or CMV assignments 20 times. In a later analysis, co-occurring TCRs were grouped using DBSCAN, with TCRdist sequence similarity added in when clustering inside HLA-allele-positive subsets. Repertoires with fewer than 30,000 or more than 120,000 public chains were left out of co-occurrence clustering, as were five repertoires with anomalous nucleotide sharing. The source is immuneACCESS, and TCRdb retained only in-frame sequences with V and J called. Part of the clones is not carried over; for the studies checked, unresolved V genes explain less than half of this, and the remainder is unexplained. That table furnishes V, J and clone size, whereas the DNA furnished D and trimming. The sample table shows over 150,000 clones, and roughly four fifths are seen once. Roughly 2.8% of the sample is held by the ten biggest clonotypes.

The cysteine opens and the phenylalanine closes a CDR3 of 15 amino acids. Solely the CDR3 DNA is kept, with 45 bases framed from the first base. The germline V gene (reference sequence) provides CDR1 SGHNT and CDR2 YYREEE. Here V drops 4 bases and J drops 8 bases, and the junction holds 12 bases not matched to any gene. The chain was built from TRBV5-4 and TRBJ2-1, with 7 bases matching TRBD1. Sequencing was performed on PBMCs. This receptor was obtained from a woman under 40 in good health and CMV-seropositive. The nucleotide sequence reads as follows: TGTGCCAGCAGCCTACCGGGGCTACAGGGGCATGAGCAGTTCTTC. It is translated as CASSLPGLQGHEQFF.